The next 21 T cell receptor beta chains were all read from a single sample in a study of T cell changes during pregnancy in multiple sclerosis. TCRdb's table, derived via immunoSEQ multiplex PCR, lists solely in-frame clones and lacks some. The table records about 92,000 clones, about 92% of them present only once. This material consisted of peripheral blood, taken in the first trimester of pregnancy. These receptors were collected from a female donor with multiple sclerosis, enrolled in a pregnancy study.

The chain employs TRBV19 and TRBJ2-2; 13 bases map to TRBD2. Unmatched junction bases numbered 12, after V lost 10 bases and J lost 1 base. In germline, CDR1 is LNHDA, CDR2 SQIVND (reference sequence). The CDR3 contains 18 residues. The DNA for the CDR3 is TGTGCCACCTCAGGACTAGCGGGAGCCGTTTTGAACACCGGGGAGCTGTTTTTT. Its translation is CATSGLAGAVLNTGELFF.

This clone came up once. The chain carries TRBV5-1 and TRBJ2-3, with 11 bases identical to TRBD2. J lost 6 bases, V lost 0 bases, and 3 bases had no gene match. Germline V gives CDR1 SGHRS, CDR2 YFSETQ. This CDR3 spans 15 amino acids. This CDR3 reads CASSLGLAGLDTQYF. CDR3 nucleotide sequence: TGCGCCAGCAGCTTGGGACTAGCGGGGCTGGATACGCAGTATTTT.

The CDR3 loop is CASSLLQGTGNTIYF. DNA of the CDR3: TGTGCCAGCAGCCTATTACAGGGTACAGGAAACACCATATATTTT. The chain combines TRBV28 with TRBJ1-3, with D perhaps matching TRBD1 (6 bases). Germline CDR1 is MDHEN and CDR2 is SYDVKM. Trimming removed 6 bases from V and 4 bases from J, with 16 bases in between. This CDR3 contains 15 residues.

The chain has TRBV7-9 and TRBJ2-6; D ambiguous. The CDR3 has 15 amino acids. Trimming cost V 2 bases and J 5 bases, with 10 bases left between them. In germline, CDR1 is SEHNR, CDR2 FQNEAQ (reference sequence). The CDR3 coding sequence is TGTGCCAGCAGCTTAAAAAGCGCCCGGGCCAACGTCCTGACTTTC. Protein: CASSLKSARANVLTF.

The rearrangement uses TRBV29-1 and TRBJ2-4; TRBD2 might be the D (7 bases). The V gene's germline CDR1 is SQVTM and CDR2 ANQGSEA. V was clipped by 1 base and J by 3 bases, with 13 bases between them. There are 15 residues in the CDR3. CDR3 region: CSVEGRGGGKNIQYF. The CDR3 DNA sequence: TGCAGCGTTGAAGGCCGAGGGGGGGGCAAAAACATTCAGTACTTC.

This clone was detected only a few times. The chain carries TRBV29-1 and TRBJ1-1; D not certain. This CDR3 comprises 13 residues. The germline V and J ends were trimmed by 3 bases and 1 base, with 9 bases remaining between them. CDR1 and CDR2 from the germline V gene are SQVTM and ANQGSEA. DNA for the CDR3: TGCAGCGTTGAGGTGGGCAGGAACACTGAAGCTTTCTTT. It encodes CSVEVGRNTEAFF.

The J gene is TRBJ2-1, the V gene TRBV12-5; D possibly corresponds to TRBD1 (6 bases). The V end was cut by 6 bases, the J end by 0 bases, with 9 bases between. The CDR3 runs to 14 residues. Per the germline V gene, CDR1 is LGHNT and CDR2 is FRNRAP. The CDR3 is CASGPRGSYNEQFF. CDR3 in DNA: TGTGCTAGTGGCCCCAGGGGCTCCTACAATGAGCAGTTCTTC.

This chain connects TRBV19 to TRBJ2-2, with TRBD1 as a possible D gene (5 bases). With 7 bases removed from V and 7 bases from J, the gap between germline ends came to 13 bases. CDR1 and CDR2 from the germline V gene are LNHDA and SQIVND (reference sequence). CDR3 length equals 13 residues. CDR3 sequence (DNA): TGTGCCAGTACCAGGGTTCGTGGCGGGGAGCTGTTTTTT. Amino acid sequence: CASTRVRGGELFF.

This chain uses TRBV11-2 with TRBJ2-7; 10 nucleotides match TRBD2. V shed 3 bases and J 3 bases; nucleotides not matched to a gene: 11. CDR3 size: 17 residues. Germline assignment: CDR1 SGHAT and CDR2 FQNNGV. As DNA, the CDR3 is TGTGCCAGCAGCTTGTTAGCGGGAGGACTTGACGGCTACGAGCAGTACTTC. Encoded protein: CASSLLAGGLDGYEQYF.

The CDR3 is CASSQSAENYGYTF. CDR3 DNA: TGTGCCAGCAGCCAAAGCGCAGAGAACTATGGCTACACCTTC. V gene TRBV4-2 combines with J gene TRBJ1-2; no firm D call. V shed 2 bases and J shed 2 bases, with 9 bases lying between them. The germline V gene has CDR1 LGHNA and CDR2 YNFKEQ. This CDR3 has 14 amino acids.

The J gene is TRBJ1-1, the V gene TRBV7-6, with D possibly TRBD1 on 5 matching bases. Germline V lookup: CDR1 SGHVS, CDR2 FNYEAQ. V was cut by 3 bases and J by 1 base, with 9 bases left in between. The CDR3 has 14 amino acids. The CDR3 DNA reads TGTGCCAGCAGCTTGACAGCTAAGAACACTGAAGCTTTCTTT. Its protein product is CASSLTAKNTEAFF.

DNA for the CDR3: TGCAGCGTTGAGAGGCTGGGTGCGGCGAACACCGGGGAGCTGTTTTTT. It is translated as CSVERLGAANTGELFF. The chain couples TRBV29-1 to TRBJ2-2; D not certain. The CDR3 totals 16 residues. V lost 3 bases to trimming and J lost 0 bases, with 14 bases between them. Germline V gene lookup returns CDR1 SQVTM and CDR2 ANQGSEA.

V usage is TRBV5-1 and J usage is TRBJ2-6; TRBD2 matches 8 bases. Unmatched junction bases numbered 4, after V lost 1 base and J lost 4 bases. There are 16 residues in the CDR3. The germline gives CDR1 SGHRS, CDR2 YFSETQ. The CDR3 nucleotides are TGCGCCAGCAGCTTGACGGCGGGGGGAGGGGCCAACGTCCTGACTTTC. Translating gives CASSLTAGGGANVLTF.

The V call is TRBV7-6, the J call TRBJ2-7; 8 positions agree with TRBD1. The CDR3 covers 14 residues. With 6 bases clipped from V and 1 base from J, the junction kept 5 bases outside the gene matches. In germline, CDR1 is SGHVS, CDR2 FNYEAQ. The CDR3 is CASRPTGGSYEQYF. DNA for the CDR3: TGTGCCAGCAGGCCAACAGGGGGGTCCTACGAGCAGTACTTC. The full variable domain, in which reference TRBV7-6 and TRBJ2-7 provide the parts outside the CDR3, is GAGVSQSPRYKVTKRGQDVALRCDPISGHVSLYWYRQALGQGPEFLTYFNYEAQQDKSGLPNDRFSAERPEGSISTLTIQRTEQRDSAMYRCASRPTGGSYEQYFGPGTRLTVT.

J is TRBJ2-7 and V is TRBV5-1, with D maybe TRBD2 (6 bases). The CDR3 runs to 13 residues. Germline CDR1 and CDR2: SGHRS and YFSETQ. With 1 base removed from V and 7 bases from J, the gap between germline ends came to 12 bases. The CDR3 protein is CASSLLEGQEQYF. CDR3 in DNA: TGCGCCAGCAGCTTGCTGGAGGGTCAGGAGCAGTACTTC.

V is TRBV6-1 and J is TRBJ2-3; 14 nucleotides match TRBD2. The CDR3 totals 14 residues. Germline CDR1 reads MNHNS; CDR2 reads SASEGT. J lost 4 bases, V lost 7 bases, and 1 base had no gene match. The CDR3 loop reads CASKTSGRADTQYF. CDR3 bases: TGTGCCAGCAAGACTAGCGGGAGGGCAGATACGCAGTATTTT.

This clone came up once. The V call is TRBV5-1, the J call TRBJ2-7; TRBD1 might be the D (6 bases). V dropped 3 bases and J dropped 6 bases, with 19 bases sitting between them. The CDR3 has 15 amino acids. CDR1 SGHRS and CDR2 YFSETQ come from the germline V gene. The CDR3 is CASSSRGSGVSEQYF. For the CDR3, the DNA is TGCGCCAGCAGCTCGAGGGGGTCAGGGGTCTCCGAGCAGTACTTC.

The V and J genes are TRBV6-1 and TRBJ1-2; D gene unclear. The CDR3 extends over 13 amino acids. V lost 0 bases and J 5 bases, leaving 7 bases between the germline ends. In germline, CDR1 is MNHNS, CDR2 SASEGT. The CDR3 sequence: CASSEAGGYGYTF. The DNA for the CDR3 is TGTGCCAGCAGTGAAGCCGGAGGATATGGCTACACCTTC.

Written as DNA, the CDR3 is TGTGCCAGCAGTGTGGGCTCCCAGAACACTGAAGCTTTCTTT. Protein: CASSVGSQNTEAFF. This chain links TRBV6-1 with TRBJ1-1; D ambiguous. Germline V gene lookup returns CDR1 MNHNS and CDR2 SASEGT. The CDR3 consists of 14 residues. The ends were cut back, 4 bases at V and 1 base at J, with 10 bases in the middle.

This clone was seen only a few times. The rearrangement joins TRBV7-9 to TRBJ2-7; TRBD1 agrees at 9 bases. CDR3 length: 16 amino acids. Losses at the gene ends were 5 bases for V and 6 bases for J; bases not matched to a gene: 14. The germline gives CDR1 SEHNR, CDR2 FQNEAQ (reference sequence). This CDR3 is CASSASGTGRIAEQYF. For the CDR3, the DNA is TGTGCCAGCAGCGCTTCCGGGACAGGGAGAATTGCCGAGCAGTACTTC.

This clone was detected once. The J gene is TRBJ1-3, the V gene TRBV6-5; the D is unclear. This CDR3 contains 15 residues. Germline V gene data show CDR1 as MNHEY and CDR2 as SVGAGI. Deletions cut 6 bases from V and 0 bases from J, with 12 bases between. CDR3 amino acids: CASRAPGSSGNTIYF. The CDR3 DNA reads as TGTGCCAGCAGGGCACCAGGCAGCTCTGGAAACACCATATATTTT.